The 11 T cell receptor beta chains below were found in one sample sequenced in a study of blood T cell repertoires in COVID-19. Profiled with immunoSEQ multiplex PCR; TCRdb holds only in-frame clones, not every one. The sample records around 180,000 clones, roughly 77% being singletons. The sample consisted of PBMCs or T cells enriched from blood (not recorded which). Source of these receptors: a woman between 50 and 59 years old with acute COVID-19.

The CDR3: CASSPTLSSYNEQFF. Written as DNA, the CDR3 is TGTGCCAGCAGTCCGACACTGAGCTCCTACAATGAGCAGTTCTTC. V gene TRBV6-5 combines with J gene TRBJ2-1; D is uncertain. Germline V gene sequence: CDR1 MNHEY, CDR2 SVGAGI. The CDR3 totals 15 residues. V lost 5 bases and J 0 bases, leaving 11 bases between the germline ends.

This chain links TRBV29-1 with TRBJ2-2, with TRBD1 identical over 7 bases. The V segment lost 5 bases and the J segment 1 base; nucleotides outside the gene matches: 4. This CDR3 is built from 14 residues. CDR1 is SQVTM, CDR2 ANQGSEA, per germline. The CDR3 nucleotides are TGCAGCGTTCGACAGGGATGGAACACCGGGGAGCTGTTTTTT. Protein: CSVRQGWNTGELFF.

The genes are TRBV28 and TRBJ1-4, with D unresolved. The V end lost 3 bases, the J end lost 7 bases, and 15 bases lay between the germline ends. The CDR3 extends over 15 amino acids. Per the germline V gene, CDR1 is MDHEN and CDR2 is SYDVKM. The CDR3 coding sequence is TGTGCCAGCAGTTTGGGGTGGAGGGAGGGTGAAAAACTGTTTTTT. Translation gives CASSLGWREGEKLFF.

The chain recombines TRBV5-1 with TRBJ1-2; D unclear. CDR3 length equals 14 residues. V shed 4 bases and J shed 4 bases, with 14 bases lying between them. Looked up from germline, CDR1 is SGHRS and CDR2 is YFSETQ. In DNA form, the CDR3 reads TGCGCCAGCAGCCCTCGAGAGGCTTTCTATGGCTACACCTTC. Amino acid sequence: CASSPREAFYGYTF.

This chain uses TRBV7-9 with TRBJ1-2, with 7 bases that match TRBD1. The V segment lost 5 bases and the J segment 4 bases; nucleotides outside the gene matches: 1. There are 12 residues in the CDR3. Germline lookup yields CDR1 SEHNR and CDR2 FQNEAQ (reference sequence). The CDR3 protein is CASSRDSYGYTF. The DNA of the CDR3 is TGTGCCAGCAGCAGGGACAGCTATGGCTACACCTTC.

This clone was found many times. The V and J genes are TRBV7-2 and TRBJ2-2; 7 positions agree with TRBD2. Germline CDR1 SGHTA, CDR2 FQGNSA. The junction had 6 bases not matched to a gene; V was cut back by 1 base and J by 7 bases. The CDR3 is made up of 15 amino acids. CDR3 DNA: TGTGCCAGCAGCTTAGGGGGCGGGGGAGTCGGGGAGCTGTTTTTT. Translating gives CASSLGGGGVGELFF.

The V and J genes are TRBV4-1 and TRBJ1-2, with 8 positions matching TRBD1. This CDR3 has 14 residues. The germline V gene has CDR1 MGHRA and CDR2 YSYEKL. Germline trimming cut 0 bases from V and 7 bases from J; bases unmatched to any gene: 4. CDR3 protein: CASSQDRTGSGYTF. The CDR3 DNA reads as TGCGCCAGCAGCCAAGATAGGACAGGGTCTGGCTACACCTTC.

The CDR3 DNA sequence: TGTGCCAGCTCACCACTAGGGACAGGGGCACCCTCTGGAAACACCATATATTTT. Protein: CASSPLGTGAPSGNTIYF. The chain uses TRBV18 and TRBJ1-3; 10 nucleotides match TRBD1. This CDR3 region has 18 residues. Trimming removed 1 base from V and 0 bases from J; junction bases left unmatched: 6. Germline-derived CDR1 and CDR2 are KGHSH and LQKENI.

The rearrangement links TRBV7-9 to TRBJ1-1; TRBD1 matches at 8 bases. The CDR3 runs to 14 residues. J was trimmed by 3 bases and V by 4 bases; bases with no gene match: 4. Per germline, CDR1 SEHNR and CDR2 FQNEAQ (reference sequence). The CDR3 DNA reads TGTGCCAGCAGCTCAGGACAGGGAGACACTGAAGCTTTCTTT. Translating gives CASSSGQGDTEAFF.

This rearrangement joins TRBV4-1 to TRBJ1-1; TRBD1 is a possible D gene (6 bases). The V and J ends lost 1 base and 12 bases respectively, with 18 bases between them. The V gene's germline CDR1 is MGHRA and CDR2 YSYEKL. This CDR3 contains 14 residues. For the CDR3, the DNA is TGCGCCAGCAGCCAAGTCGGGGGGCGTGCTGCGACTTTCTTT. It specifies CASSQVGGRAATFF.

The rearrangement links TRBV18 to TRBJ1-5, with D possibly TRBD1 on 5 matching bases. The germline V gene encodes CDR1 KGHSH and CDR2 LQKENI. The CDR3 is made up of 18 amino acids. Trimming cost V 6 bases and J 6 bases, with 27 bases left between them. The CDR3 nucleotides read TGTGCCAGCTCCCGGGCCGCATTAAGATCAGGGATTGTTCAGCCCCAGCATTTT. Translated: CASSRAALRSGIVQPQHF.